This T cell receptor beta chain is drawn from a study of tumor-infiltrating lymphocytes in localized non-small cell lung cancer. CDR1 is MNHNS, CDR2 SASEGT, per germline. Deletions cut 6 bases from V and 0 bases from J, with 10 bases between. This CDR3 region has 14 residues. Study-level points and caveats: Tumor T-cell fraction was not associated with recurrence-free survival.

Profiling relied on immunoSEQ multiplex PCR, and the TCRdb table lists in-frame clones only, not all of them. The table has about 12,000 clones, just over 85% seen once. About this clone itself: Its antigen is not identified.

The sample was lung tumor tissue. The clonotype originates from a human donor with non-small cell lung cancer. The chain recombines TRBV6-1 with TRBJ2-3; possibly TRBD2 for D (5 bases). CDR3: CASRRTASTDTQYF. As DNA, the CDR3 is TGTGCCAGCAGGAGGACTGCTAGCACAGATACGCAGTATTTT.